This T cell receptor beta chain comes out of a study of blood T cells in healthy people across ages. Looking at the study overall: Capturing about one barcoded beta molecule per two T cells was achieved by template switching.

The ends lost 9 bases at V and 6 bases at J; junction bases unmatched: 3. CDR3 size: 11 residues. Germline assignment: CDR1 KGHDR and CDR2 SFDVKD. Study outcomes and limitations: The fall in TCR beta diversity per million T cells was roughly linear with age.

Note on this clonotype: Its specificity is not known.

A second PCR, run for roughly 7 to 12 cycles, used a sample-barcoded 5' primer plus a J-beta primer mix. Tagging of each cDNA molecule was performed by a template-switch adaptor with 12 random nucleotides. A single record per CDR3 protein comes from TCRdb applying MiXCR to the 5' RACE reads. The sample includes some 1.4 million distinct CDR3 sequences, roughly 40% of them seen just once. Peripheral blood samples of roughly 9.8 milliliters were drawn from each donor. Source material: blood. The TCR sequence derives from a woman younger than 35 in good health. This chain links TRBV24-1 with TRBJ2-5; 7 positions agree with TRBD2. This CDR3 is CATSSGQTQYF. The CDR3 DNA sequence: TGTGCCACCTCTAGCGGTCAGACCCAGTACTTC.